The next 15 T cell receptor beta chains were all read from a single sample in a study of OX40 agonist ivuxolimab in advanced cancers. Profiled with immunoSEQ multiplex PCR; TCRdb holds only in-frame clones, not every one. The sample includes around 66,000 clones, 87% of them seen just once. The material was CD4+ or CD8+ T cells sorted from blood, obtained in a trial of the OX40 agonist ivuxolimab. The receptors originated from an adult with an advanced solid tumor such as melanoma, head and neck, liver or kidney cancer.

This clone appeared a few times. The V call is TRBV28, the J call TRBJ1-3; TRBD1 aligns across 8 bases. Germline assignment: CDR1 MDHEN and CDR2 SYDVKM. V lost 8 bases, J lost 2 bases, and 8 bases stayed unmatched. CDR3 length: 15 amino acids. DNA for the CDR3: TGTGCCAGCGCAACAGGGGGTAGGACTGGAAACACCATATATTTT. Translating it yields CASATGGRTGNTIYF.

CDR3 nucleotides: TGTGCCAGCCGTGCCACGGAGACCCAGTACTTC. Its protein product is CASRATETQYF. This chain uses TRBV6-5 with TRBJ2-5; no reliable D call. The germline V and J ends were trimmed by 8 bases and 5 bases, with 9 bases remaining between them. Germline V gene data show CDR1 as MNHEY and CDR2 as SVGAGI. The CDR3 length is 11 residues.

This clone was counted a few times. The chain carries TRBV5-1 and TRBJ2-1; 8 nucleotides line up with TRBD1. The CDR3 sequence is 15 residues long. V lost 2 bases, J lost 5 bases, and 6 bases stayed unmatched. Germline V lookup: CDR1 SGHRS, CDR2 YFSETQ. The CDR3: CASSLQGVTNNEQFF. CDR3 in DNA: TGCGCCAGCAGCTTACAGGGGGTAACGAACAATGAGCAGTTCTTC.

J is TRBJ2-2 and V is TRBV14; the match to TRBD1 covers 8 bases. V trimming: 1 base; J trimming: 6 bases; junction bases outside the gene matches: 7. The germline V gene has CDR1 SGHDN and CDR2 FVKESK. This CDR3 is 16 amino acids long. The CDR3 sequence is CASSQAQGAGAGELFF. DNA of the CDR3: TGTGCCAGCAGCCAAGCGCAGGGGGCGGGCGCCGGGGAGCTGTTTTTT.

The J gene is TRBJ1-5, the V gene TRBV7-9; no reliable D call. The CDR3 extends over 12 amino acids. V was cut by 5 bases and J by 4 bases, with 6 bases left in between. Germline CDR1 and CDR2: SEHNR and FQNEAQ (reference sequence). The CDR3 protein is CASSPENQPQHF. CDR3 nucleotide sequence: TGTGCCAGCAGCCCGGAGAATCAGCCCCAGCATTTT.

The chain links TRBV6-5 to TRBJ1-5, with TRBD1 identical over 7 bases. After removal of 4 bases from V and 0 bases from J, the junction contained 6 bases not matched to a gene. Germline V CDR1 and CDR2: MNHEY, SVGAGI. The CDR3 runs 16 residues. CDR3 residues: CASSSGTALSNQPQHF. The CDR3 region has the DNA TGTGCCAGCAGTTCCGGGACAGCCCTTAGCAATCAGCCCCAGCATTTT.

This clone was seen a few times. The chain combines TRBV7-2 with TRBJ2-3; TRBD2 might be the D (5 bases). Germline V gene lookup returns CDR1 SGHTA and CDR2 FQGNSA. There are 14 residues in the CDR3. The V and J ends lost 1 base and 8 bases respectively, with 13 bases between them. CDR3 coding DNA: TGTGCCAGCAGCTTAGGTCGGGAAAGCGGTACGCAGTATTTT. Translation gives CASSLGRESGTQYF.

The chain has TRBV7-2 and TRBJ1-1; D unclear. V gave up 2 bases and J gave up 0 bases, with 7 bases separating them. Per germline, CDR1 SGHTA and CDR2 FQGNSA. The CDR3 totals 14 residues. CDR3 in amino acids: CASSLTDMNTEAFF. The CDR3 coding sequence is TGTGCCAGCAGCTTAACAGATATGAACACTGAAGCTTTCTTT.

This rearrangement joins TRBV7-2 to TRBJ2-2; D gene uncertain. The CDR3 runs to 14 residues. Germline V gives CDR1 SGHTA, CDR2 FQGNSA. V was pared by 3 bases and J by 4 bases, with 9 bases between. The CDR3 protein is CASSFSRSTGELFF. The CDR3 coding sequence is TGTGCCAGCAGCTTCAGCAGGAGCACCGGGGAGCTGTTTTTT.

The chain joins TRBV28 to TRBJ1-1; D gene uncertain. V was cut by 4 bases and J by 1 base, with 4 bases left in between. Germline CDR1 reads MDHEN; CDR2 reads SYDVKM. CDR3 length: 12 amino acids. As DNA, the CDR3 is TGTGCCAGCAGTTCCCCGAACACTGAAGCTTTCTTT. Its protein product is CASSSPNTEAFF. Looking up the rest from reference TRBV28 and TRBJ1-1 gives the full variable domain: DVKVTQSSRYLVKRTGEKVFLECVQDMDHENMFWYRQDPGLGLRLIYFSYDVKMKEKGDIPEGYSVSREKKERFSLILESASTNQTSMYLCASSSPNTEAFFGQGTRLTVV.

CDR3 region: CASSLVWQMNTEAFF. The DNA for the CDR3 is TGTGCCAGCAGCTTAGTCTGGCAGATGAACACTGAAGCTTTCTTT. The V gene is TRBV7-2, the J gene TRBJ1-1; D remains unclear. Germline CDR1 SGHTA, CDR2 FQGNSA. Trimming cost V 1 base and J 0 bases, with 9 bases left between them. The length of the CDR3 is 15 residues. Full variable domain (outside the CDR3, taken from reference TRBV7-2 and TRBJ1-1): GAGVSQSPSNKVTEKGKDVELRCDPISGHTALYWYRQSLGQGLEFLIYFQGNSAPDKSGLPSDRFSAERTGGSVSTLTIQRTQQEDSAVYLCASSLVWQMNTEAFFGQGTRLTVV.

The rearrangement joins TRBV30 to TRBJ2-1, with TRBD1 as a possible D gene (6 bases). CDR3 length: 13 amino acids. Deletions cut 5 bases from V and 9 bases from J, with 17 bases between. In germline, CDR1 is GTSNPN, CDR2 SVGIG (reference sequence). The DNA for the CDR3 is TGTGCCTGGTACGAAATAGGGGGTGGTGAGCAGTTCTTC. Translation gives CAWYEIGGGEQFF.

A single count supports this clone. This chain links TRBV4-1 with TRBJ1-5; possible D gene TRBD1, 5 bases. This CDR3 has 16 amino acids. Germline assignment: CDR1 MGHRA and CDR2 YSYEKL. The V and J ends lost 1 base and 1 base respectively, with 11 bases between them. As DNA, the CDR3 is TGCGCCAGCAGCCAAGGGGGGGGGTTAAGCAATCAGCCCCAGCATTTT. As protein: CASSQGGGLSNQPQHF.

Only one count was recorded for this clone. V gene TRBV28 combines with J gene TRBJ1-5; the D gene is possibly TRBD1 (6 bases). Per germline, CDR1 MDHEN and CDR2 SYDVKM. CDR3 size: 14 residues. V was trimmed by 8 bases and J by 3 bases, leaving 14 bases between them. CDR3 sequence: CASGIGQFNQPQHF. CDR3 bases: TGTGCCAGCGGGATCGGACAGTTCAATCAGCCCCAGCATTTT.

J is TRBJ2-3 and V is TRBV27, with 7 nucleotides matching TRBD1. The CDR3 sequence is 15 residues long. Germline trimming cut 4 bases from V and 2 bases from J; bases unmatched to any gene: 6. CDR1 is MNHEY, CDR2 SMNVEV, per germline (reference sequence). CDR3 bases: TGTGCCAGCAGTTCCCGGACAGGACCCACAGATACGCAGTATTTT. Translating it yields CASSSRTGPTDTQYF.